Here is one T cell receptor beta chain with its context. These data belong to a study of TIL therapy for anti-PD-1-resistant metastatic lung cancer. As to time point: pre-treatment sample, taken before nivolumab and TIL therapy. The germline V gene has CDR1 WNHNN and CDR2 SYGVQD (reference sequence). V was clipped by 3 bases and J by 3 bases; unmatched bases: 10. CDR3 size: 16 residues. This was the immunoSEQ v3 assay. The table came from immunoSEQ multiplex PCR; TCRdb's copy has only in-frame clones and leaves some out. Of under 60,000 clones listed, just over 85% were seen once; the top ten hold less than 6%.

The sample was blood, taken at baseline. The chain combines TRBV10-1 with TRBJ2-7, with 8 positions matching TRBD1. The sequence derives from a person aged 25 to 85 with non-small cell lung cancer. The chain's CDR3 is CASSDRTGKGGYEQYF. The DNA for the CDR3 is TGCGCCAGCAGTGACCGGACAGGGAAGGGCGGCTACGAGCAGTACTTC.